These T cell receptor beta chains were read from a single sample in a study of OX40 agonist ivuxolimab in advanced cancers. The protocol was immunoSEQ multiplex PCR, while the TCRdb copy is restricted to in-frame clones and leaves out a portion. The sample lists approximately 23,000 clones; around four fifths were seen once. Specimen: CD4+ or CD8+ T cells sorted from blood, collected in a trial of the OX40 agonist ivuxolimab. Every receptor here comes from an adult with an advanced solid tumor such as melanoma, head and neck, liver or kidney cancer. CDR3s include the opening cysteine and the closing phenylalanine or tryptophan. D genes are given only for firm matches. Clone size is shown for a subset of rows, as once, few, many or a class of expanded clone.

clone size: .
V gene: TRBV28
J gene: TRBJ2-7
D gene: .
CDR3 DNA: TGTGCCAGCAGTCCTTCGAGAGGGCAGGGAATCTCCTACGAGCAGTACTTC
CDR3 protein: CASSPSRGQGISYEQYF

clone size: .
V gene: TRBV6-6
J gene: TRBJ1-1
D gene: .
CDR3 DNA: TGTGCCAGCAGTTACGGGAGCACTGAAGCTTTCTTT
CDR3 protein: CASSYGSTEAFF

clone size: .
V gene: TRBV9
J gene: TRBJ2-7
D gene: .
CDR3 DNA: TGTGCCAGCAGCGTGGGAAGAGGCCCCTACGAGCAGTACTTC
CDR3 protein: CASSVGRGPYEQYF

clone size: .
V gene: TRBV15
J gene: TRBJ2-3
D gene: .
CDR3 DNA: TGTGCCACCAGCAGAGGGGGTACAGATACGCAGTATTTT
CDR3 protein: CATSRGGTDTQYF

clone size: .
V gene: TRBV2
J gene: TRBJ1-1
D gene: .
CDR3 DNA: TGTGCCAGCATAAGGCAGATGAACACTGAAGCTTTCTTT
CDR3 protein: CASIRQMNTEAFF

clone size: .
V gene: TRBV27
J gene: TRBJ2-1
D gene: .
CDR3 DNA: TGTGCCAGCACGGGGGACTACAATGAGCAGTTCTTC
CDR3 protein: CASTGDYNEQFF

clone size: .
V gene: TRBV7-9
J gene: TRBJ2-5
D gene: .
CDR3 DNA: TGTGCCAGCAGCCCGCGGGACTACCAAGAGACCCAGTACTTC
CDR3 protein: CASSPRDYQETQYF

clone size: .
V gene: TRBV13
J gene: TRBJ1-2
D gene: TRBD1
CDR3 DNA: TGTGCCAGCAGCCCAGCGACAGGGGGCGCTAGCTATGGCTACACCTTC
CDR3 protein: CASSPATGGASYGYTF

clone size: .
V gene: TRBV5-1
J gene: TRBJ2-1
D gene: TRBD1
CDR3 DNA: TGCGCCAGCAGTTGGACAGGGACCAATGAGCAGTTCTTC
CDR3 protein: CASSWTGTNEQFF

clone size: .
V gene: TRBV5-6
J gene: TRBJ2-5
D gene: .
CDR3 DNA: TGTGCCAGCAGCTTTCCCTACAGTGCTACAGAGACCCAGTACTTC
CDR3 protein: CASSFPYSATETQYF

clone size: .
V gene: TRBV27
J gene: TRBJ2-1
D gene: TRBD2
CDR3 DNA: TGTGCCAGCAGTCTCGATAGCGGGGGGCCTCTCGTCAATGAGCAGTTCTTC
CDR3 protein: CASSLDSGGPLVNEQFF

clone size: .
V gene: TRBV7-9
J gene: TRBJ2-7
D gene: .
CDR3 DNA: TGTGCCAGCAGCTTATCGAGCTCCTACGAGCAGTACTTC
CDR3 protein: CASSLSSSYEQYF

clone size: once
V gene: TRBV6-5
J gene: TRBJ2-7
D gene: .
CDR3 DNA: TGTGCCAGCAGTTTGGTACAGGGCTACGAGCAGTACTTC
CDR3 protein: CASSLVQGYEQYF

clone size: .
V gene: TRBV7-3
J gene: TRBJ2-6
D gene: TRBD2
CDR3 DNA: TGTGCCAGCAGCCTGACTAGCGGGGGGCTTTCTGGGGCCAACGTCCTGACTTTC
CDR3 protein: CASSLTSGGLSGANVLTF

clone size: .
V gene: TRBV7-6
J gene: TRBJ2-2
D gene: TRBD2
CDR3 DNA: TGTGCCAGCACCTTGGGGCAGGGAGGGGCCGGGGAGCTGTTTTTT
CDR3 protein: CASTLGQGGAGELFF

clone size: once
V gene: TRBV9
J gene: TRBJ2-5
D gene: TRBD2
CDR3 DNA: TGTGCCAGCACCAACCGCGCCGTGGCTAGCGGCCATCACCTTGAAGAGACCCAGTACTTC
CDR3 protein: CASTNRAVASGHHLEETQYF

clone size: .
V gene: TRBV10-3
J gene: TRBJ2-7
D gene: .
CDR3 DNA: TGTGCCATCAGTGAGTCGAGATCCTACGAGCAGTACTTC
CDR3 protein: CAISESRSYEQYF

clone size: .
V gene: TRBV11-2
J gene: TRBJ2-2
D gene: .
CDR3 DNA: TGTGCCAGCAGCTTAGTAGGAGGGCAGAACACCGGGGAGCTGTTTTTT
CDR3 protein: CASSLVGGQNTGELFF

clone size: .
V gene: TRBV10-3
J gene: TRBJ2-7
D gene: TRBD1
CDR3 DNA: TGTGCCATCAGTGAGTCGCGGTCACGGACAGGGGCCAGCTCCTACGAGCAGTACTTC
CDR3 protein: CAISESRSRTGASSYEQYF

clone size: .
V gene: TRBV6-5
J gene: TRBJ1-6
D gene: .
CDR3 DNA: TGTGCCAGCAGTTTCGGTGCAGGGGTGCCTAATTCACCCCTCCACTTT
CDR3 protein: CASSFGAGVPNSPLHF

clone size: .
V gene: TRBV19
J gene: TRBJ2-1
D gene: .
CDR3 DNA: TGTGCCAGTAGTATCCCCCCGGCGGCCTACAATGAGCAGTTCTTC
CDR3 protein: CASSIPPAAYNEQFF

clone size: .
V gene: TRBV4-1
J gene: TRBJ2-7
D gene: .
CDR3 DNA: TGCGCCAGCAGCCCCTCCCGTGCCGGGACCTCCTACGAGCAGTACTTC
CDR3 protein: CASSPSRAGTSYEQYF

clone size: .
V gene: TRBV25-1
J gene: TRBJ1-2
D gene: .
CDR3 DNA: TGTGCCAGCAGCTCATTTCAGGGTGCTAACTATGGCTACACCTTC
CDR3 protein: CASSSFQGANYGYTF

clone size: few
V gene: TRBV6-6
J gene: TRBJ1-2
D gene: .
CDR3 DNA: TGTGCCAGCACGAGCGGGACTAACTATGGCTACACCTTC
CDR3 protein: CASTSGTNYGYTF

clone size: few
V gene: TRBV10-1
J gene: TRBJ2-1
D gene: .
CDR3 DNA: TGCGCCAGCAGTGAGTGGGTGACCCTGGAGCAGTTCTTC
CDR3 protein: CASSEWVTLEQFF

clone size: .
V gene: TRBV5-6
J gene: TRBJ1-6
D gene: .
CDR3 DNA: TGTGCCAGCAGCCCGCCAGGGAAGGGTTCACCCCTCCACTTT
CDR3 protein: CASSPPGKGSPLHF

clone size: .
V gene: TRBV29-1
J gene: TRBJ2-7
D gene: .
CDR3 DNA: TGCAGCGTTTCGGCCGCGGTGGCGGGGAGGGAGCAGTACTTC
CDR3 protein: CSVSAAVAGREQYF

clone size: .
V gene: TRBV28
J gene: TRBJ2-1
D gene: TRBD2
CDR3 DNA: TGTGCCAGCAGTTTTGGGGCAGCGGGGGGCTATGAGCAGTTCTTC
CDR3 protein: CASSFGAAGGYEQFF

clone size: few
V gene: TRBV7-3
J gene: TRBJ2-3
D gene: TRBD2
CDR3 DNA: TGTGCCAGCAGCTTACTAGCGGGGGGCACAGATACGCAGTATTTT
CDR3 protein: CASSLLAGGTDTQYF

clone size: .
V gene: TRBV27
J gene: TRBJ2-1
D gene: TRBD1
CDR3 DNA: TGTGCCAGCAGAGGGGGGAGACAGGGGGCGTACGGTGAGCAGTTCTTC
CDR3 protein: CASRGGRQGAYGEQFF

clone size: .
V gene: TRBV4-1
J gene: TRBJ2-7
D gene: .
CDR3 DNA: TGCGCCAGCAGCCAACAGGGGGGACCCTACGAGCAGTACTTC
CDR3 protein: CASSQQGGPYEQYF

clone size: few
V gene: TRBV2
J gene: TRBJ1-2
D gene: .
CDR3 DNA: TGTGCCAGCAGTGAGAACCCTACACCCAACTATGGCTACACCTTC
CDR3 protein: CASSENPTPNYGYTF

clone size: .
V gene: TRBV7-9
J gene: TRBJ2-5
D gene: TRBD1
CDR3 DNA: TGTGCCAGCAGCGCCCCACAGGGGGAGACCCAGTACTTC
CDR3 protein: CASSAPQGETQYF

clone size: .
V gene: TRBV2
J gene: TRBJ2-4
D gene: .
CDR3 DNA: TGTGCCAGCAGTGAAGGCCAGCCAAGGGCGTACTTC
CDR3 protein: CASSEGQPRAYF

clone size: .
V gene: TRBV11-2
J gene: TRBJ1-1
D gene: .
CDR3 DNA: TGTGCCGAGGGCAGGGTATCCACTGAAGCTTTCTTT
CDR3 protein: CAEGRVSTEAFF

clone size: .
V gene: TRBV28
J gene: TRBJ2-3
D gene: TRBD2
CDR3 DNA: TGTGCCAGCAGTCCCCGAGGAGGGGCCGCACTAGCGGGGGCCTTC
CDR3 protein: CASSPRGGAALAGAF

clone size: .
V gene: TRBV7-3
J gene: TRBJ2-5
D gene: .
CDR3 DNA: TGTGCCAGCAGCCCCCTGGGACCTTCGGGAGCAGAGACCCAGTACTTC
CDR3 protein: CASSPLGPSGAETQYF

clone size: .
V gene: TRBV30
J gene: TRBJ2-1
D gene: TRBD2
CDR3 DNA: TGTGCCTGGAGTGTAACGGGACTAGCGGCCTACAATGAGCAGTTCTTC
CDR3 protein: CAWSVTGLAAYNEQFF

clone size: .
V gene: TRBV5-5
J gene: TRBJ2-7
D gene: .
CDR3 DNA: TGTGCCAGCAGCTTGGACCTGGGGCCCCCCTACGAGCAGTACTTC
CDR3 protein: CASSLDLGPPYEQYF

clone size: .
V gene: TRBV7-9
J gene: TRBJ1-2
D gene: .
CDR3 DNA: TGTGCCAGCAGCTTCCGGGAGCGGGGCTACACCTTC
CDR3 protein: CASSFRERGYTF

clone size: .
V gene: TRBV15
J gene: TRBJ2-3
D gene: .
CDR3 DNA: TGTGCCACCAGCAGAGAGGGGTCGGGCCCCCTGAGCACAGATACGCAGTATTTT
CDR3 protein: CATSREGSGPLSTDTQYF

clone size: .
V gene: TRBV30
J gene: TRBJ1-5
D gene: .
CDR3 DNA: TGTGCCTGGAGTGCAAACCAGGGACGGGATAGCAATCAGCCCCAGCATTTT
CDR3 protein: CAWSANQGRDSNQPQHF

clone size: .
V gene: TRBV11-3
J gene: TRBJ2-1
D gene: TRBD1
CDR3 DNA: TGTGCCAGCAGCTTGTGGGGGACAGGGATCTACAATGAGCAGTTCTTC
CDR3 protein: CASSLWGTGIYNEQFF

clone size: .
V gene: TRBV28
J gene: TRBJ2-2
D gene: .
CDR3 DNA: TGTGCCAGCAGTCCTCCGGACGGTGAACACACCGGGGAGCTGTTTTTT
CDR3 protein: CASSPPDGEHTGELFF

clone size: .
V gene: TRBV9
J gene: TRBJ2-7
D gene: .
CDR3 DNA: TGTGCCAGCAGCTTAAGCGATGTGGCCCCCTACGAGCAGTACTTC
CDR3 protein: CASSLSDVAPYEQYF

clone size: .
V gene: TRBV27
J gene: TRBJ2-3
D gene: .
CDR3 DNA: TGTGCCAGCGAGGGCCCCACAGATACGCAGTATTTT
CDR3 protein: CASEGPTDTQYF

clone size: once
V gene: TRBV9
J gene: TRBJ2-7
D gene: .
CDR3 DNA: TGTGCCAGCAGCCCTGGGGGGTGCGAGCAGTACTTC
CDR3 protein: CASSPGGCEQYF

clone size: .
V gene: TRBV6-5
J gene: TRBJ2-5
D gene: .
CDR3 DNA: TGTGCCAGCAGTTACATGGACGAGCTGGAGACCCAGTACTTC
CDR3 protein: CASSYMDELETQYF

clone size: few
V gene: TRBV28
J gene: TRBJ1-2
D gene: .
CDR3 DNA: TGTGCCAGCAGTTTTAGGGGGGCTGGTGGCTACACCTTC
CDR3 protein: CASSFRGAGGYTF

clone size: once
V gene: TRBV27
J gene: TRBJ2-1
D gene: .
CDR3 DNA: TGTGCCAGCAGCGACAGACCCAATGAGCAGTTCTTC
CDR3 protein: CASSDRPNEQFF

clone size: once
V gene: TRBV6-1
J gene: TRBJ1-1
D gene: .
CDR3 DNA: TGTGCCAGCAGTGAATGGCCTTACACTGAAGCTTTCTTT
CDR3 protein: CASSEWPYTEAFF

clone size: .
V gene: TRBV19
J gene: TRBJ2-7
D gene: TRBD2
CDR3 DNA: TGTGCCAGTAGTATATCTAGCGGGGGTGTGCAGTACTTC
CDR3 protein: CASSISSGGVQYF

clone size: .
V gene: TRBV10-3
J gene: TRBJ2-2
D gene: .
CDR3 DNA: TGTGCCATCTCATGGACCACCGGGGAGCTGTTTTTT
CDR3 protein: CAISWTTGELFF

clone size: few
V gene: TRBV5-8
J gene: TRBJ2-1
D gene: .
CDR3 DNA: TGTGCCAGCAGCTTGTCTACGGGGTGGTCCTACAATGAGCAGTTCTTC
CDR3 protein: CASSLSTGWSYNEQFF

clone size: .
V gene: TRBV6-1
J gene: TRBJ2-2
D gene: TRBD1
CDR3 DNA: TGTGCCAGCAGTGCACAGGGGCTAGTGGACACCGGGGAGCTGTTTTTT
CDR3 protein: CASSAQGLVDTGELFF

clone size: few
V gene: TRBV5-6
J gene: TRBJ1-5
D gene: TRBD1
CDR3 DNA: TGTGCCAGCAGCTTGGTTTTAGGACAGGGGGCGCGAGGCAATCAGCCCCAGCATTTT
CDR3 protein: CASSLVLGQGARGNQPQHF

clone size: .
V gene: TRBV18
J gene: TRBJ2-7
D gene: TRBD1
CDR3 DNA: TGTGCCAGCTCACGGGGACAGGGAGCTGGTATTTACGAGCAGTACTTC
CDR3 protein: CASSRGQGAGIYEQYF